This TCR beta chain was captured in a study of T cells in Graves' hyperthyroidism and ophthalmopathy. The CDR3 contains 14 residues. Trimming removed 4 bases from V and 3 bases from J; junction bases left unmatched: 4. Germline CDR1 is KGHDR and CDR2 is SFDVKD. It was RNA transcripts that yielded the amplified TCR beta CDR3 regions. Carried out on the TCR CDR3, a first-round RT-PCR used the HTBI primer set. TCRdb fed the multiplex PCR reads into MiXCR, producing one record per CDR3 protein. This repertoire shows over 250,000 distinct CDR3 sequences, around a quarter found once; its top ten account for about 30%. This clonotype was counted many times.

The V gene is TRBV24-1, the J gene TRBJ2-7, with TRBD1 matching 8 bases. Sequenced input: blood. The clonotype originates from a man aged 35-49 years with Graves' hyperthyroidism that later progressed to Graves' ophthalmopathy. The chain's CDR3 is CATSDPTGDYEQYF. The CDR3 DNA reads as TGTGCCACCAGTGACCCGACAGGGGACTACGAGCAGTACTTC.